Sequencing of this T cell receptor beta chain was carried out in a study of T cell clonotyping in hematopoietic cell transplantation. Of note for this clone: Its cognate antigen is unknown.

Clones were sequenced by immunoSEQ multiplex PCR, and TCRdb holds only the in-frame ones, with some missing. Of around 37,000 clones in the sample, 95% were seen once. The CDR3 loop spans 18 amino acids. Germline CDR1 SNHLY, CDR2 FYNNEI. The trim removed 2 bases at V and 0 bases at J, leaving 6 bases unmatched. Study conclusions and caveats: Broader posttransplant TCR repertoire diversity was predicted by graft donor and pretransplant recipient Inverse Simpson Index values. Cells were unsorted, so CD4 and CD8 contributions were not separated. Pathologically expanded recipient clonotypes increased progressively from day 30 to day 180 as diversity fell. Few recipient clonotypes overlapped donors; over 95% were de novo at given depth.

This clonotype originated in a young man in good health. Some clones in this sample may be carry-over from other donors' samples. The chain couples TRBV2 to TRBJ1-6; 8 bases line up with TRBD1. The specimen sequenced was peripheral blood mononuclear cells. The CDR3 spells CASSEIGQGRSYNSPLHF. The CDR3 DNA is TGTGCCAGCAGTGAAATAGGACAGGGTCGCTCCTATAATTCACCCCTCCACTTT.